A single sample gave rise to the 18 T cell receptor beta chains below, sequenced in a study of blood T cell repertoires in COVID-19. TCRdb keeps only in-frame clones here, not all; method: immunoSEQ multiplex PCR. This repertoire shows 180,000 or so clones, under 80% found once; its top ten account for approximately 12%. The sequencing input was peripheral blood. Receptors were obtained from a man in his forties or fifties who had recovered from COVID-19.

The V gene is TRBV5-1, the J gene TRBJ2-7, with no clear D. This CDR3 has 12 residues. Germline loops: CDR1 SGHRS, CDR2 YFSETQ. The ends were cut back, 2 bases at V and 9 bases at J, with 12 bases in the middle. The CDR3 sequence is CASSFSGYGQYF. CDR3 coding DNA: TGCGCCAGCAGCTTTTCCGGGTATGGGCAGTACTTC.

The chain carries TRBV29-1 and TRBJ1-4, with a possible D match to TRBD1 (6 bases). V was pared by 4 bases and J by 4 bases, with 10 bases between. The germline V gene encodes CDR1 SQVTM and CDR2 ANQGSEA. The CDR3 length is 13 residues. This CDR3 reads CSVADRYNEKLFF. DNA of the CDR3: TGCAGCGTTGCTGACAGGTATAATGAAAAACTGTTTTTT.

A word on this clone: Other DNA sequences within the sample encode an identical CDR3. V is TRBV2 and J is TRBJ2-3, with D possibly matching TRBD2 (6 bases). The CDR3 is 14 amino acids. V was pared by 7 bases and J by 0 bases, with 11 bases between. CDR1 SNHLY and CDR2 FYNNEI come from the germline V gene. In nucleotides, the CDR3 is TGTGCCAGCAAGGCGGGACCTAGCACAGATACGCAGTATTTT. It yields the protein CASKAGPSTDTQYF.

This rearrangement joins TRBV5-5 to TRBJ2-7; D gene uncertain. V was shortened by 5 bases and J by 3 bases, with 9 bases between the two germline ends. The CDR3 runs 12 residues. Germline V lookup: CDR1 SGHKS, CDR2 YYEKEE (reference sequence). The CDR3: CASSPGFYEQYF. The CDR3 DNA reads TGTGCCAGCAGTCCCGGGTTCTACGAGCAGTACTTC. Using reference TRBV5-5 and TRBJ2-7 for the parts outside the CDR3, the full variable domain is DAGVTQSPTHLIKTRGQQVTLRCSPISGHKSVSWYQQVLGQGPQFIFQYYEKEERGRGNFPDRFSARQFPNYSSELNVNALLLGDSALYLCASSPGFYEQYFGPGTRLTVT.

The chain carries TRBV7-9 and TRBJ1-1; D remains ambiguous. Trimming took off 1 base at V and 8 bases at J, with 17 bases between the two ends. Germline CDR1 and CDR2: SEHNR and FQNEAQ (reference sequence). The CDR3 is 15 amino acids. Here the CDR3 reads CASSLGAAGHFEAFF. CDR3 nucleotides: TGTGCCAGCAGCTTAGGAGCGGCAGGCCACTTCGAAGCTTTCTTT.

V usage is TRBV7-9 and J usage is TRBJ2-2, with D possibly being TRBD2 (6 bases). The germline V gene encodes CDR1 SEHNR and CDR2 FQNEAQ (reference sequence). The CDR3 totals 15 residues. V was clipped by 2 bases and J by 5 bases, with 12 bases between them. The CDR3 here is CASSLRETRTGELFF. The CDR3 region has the DNA TGTGCCAGCAGCTTACGGGAGACCCGGACCGGGGAGCTGTTTTTT.

The chain combines TRBV7-9 with TRBJ1-1; weak D call: TRBD1 (6 bases). The CDR3 runs 15 residues. Per the germline V gene, CDR1 is SEHNR and CDR2 is FQNEAQ (reference sequence). The V and J ends lost 4 bases and 1 base respectively, with 13 bases between them. DNA of the CDR3: TGTGCCAGCAGCTCAATGGACAGCGCGAACACTGAAGCTTTCTTT. It specifies CASSSMDSANTEAFF.

The chain joins TRBV29-1 to TRBJ2-1; 7 bases line up with TRBD1. This CDR3 region has 13 residues. In germline, CDR1 is SQVTM, CDR2 ANQGSEA. V shed 7 bases, J shed 2 bases, and the junction held 5 bases outside the gene matches. The CDR3 loop is CSETGVAYNEQFF. As DNA, the CDR3 is TGCAGCGAAACAGGGGTTGCCTACAATGAGCAGTTCTTC.

The V gene is TRBV4-2, the J gene TRBJ2-7; 7 bases agree with TRBD2. Trimming removed 2 bases from V and 2 bases from J; junction bases left unmatched: 6. Germline CDR1 and CDR2: LGHNA and YNFKEQ. This CDR3 is built from 15 residues. The CDR3 nucleotides read TGTGCCAGCAGCCAAAGCGGGGCGCACACCTACGAGCAGTACTTC. Translation gives CASSQSGAHTYEQYF.

V is TRBV5-3 and J is TRBJ2-1; D is possibly TRBD1 (6 bases). TRBV5-3 is placed among ORFs of uncertain function. The V gene lost 3 bases and the J gene lost 7 bases, with 14 bases spanning the gap. CDR3 length: 14 amino acids. CDR3 amino acids: CARSSGTNGNEQFF. The CDR3 coding sequence is TGTGCCAGAAGCTCCGGGACAAACGGGAATGAGCAGTTCTTC.

This clone was found once. V is TRBV27 and J is TRBJ1-2; 7 positions agree with TRBD1. The CDR3 contains 17 residues. V trimming: 2 bases; J trimming: 2 bases; junction bases outside the gene matches: 11. Germline lookup yields CDR1 MNHEY and CDR2 SMNVEV (reference sequence). CDR3 DNA sequence: TGTGCCAGCAGTTTACATAACGACAGGGAAGGGAACTATGGCTACACCTTC. This sequence encodes CASSLHNDREGNYGYTF.

The rearrangement joins TRBV3-1 (or the pseudogene TRBV3-2) to TRBJ2-1; D is uncertain. V was shortened by 4 bases and J by 0 bases, with 10 bases between the two germline ends. The germline gives CDR1 LGHDT, CDR2 YNNKEL (reference sequence). The CDR3 contains 15 residues. The CDR3 loop is CASSLPPGSYNEQFF. CDR3 DNA: TGTGCCAGCAGCCTCCCACCCGGCTCCTACAATGAGCAGTTCTTC.

The rearrangement joins TRBV11-2 to TRBJ2-5, with D tentatively TRBD1 (6 bases). CDR3 length: 11 amino acids. V was pared by 5 bases and J by 5 bases, with 6 bases between. Germline V lookup: CDR1 SGHAT, CDR2 FQNNGV. CDR3 bases: TGTGCCAGCAGCAGGGGGGAGACCCAGTACTTC. The encoded protein is CASSRGETQYF. The variable domain in full, completed from reference TRBV11-2 and TRBJ2-5, reads EAGVAQSPRYKIIEKRQSVAFWCNPISGHATLYWYQQILGQGPKLLIQFQNNGVVDDSQLPKDRFSAERLKGVDSTLKIQPAKLEDSAVYLCASSRGETQYFGPGTRLLVL.

This chain links TRBV7-2 with TRBJ2-5; D not certain. CDR3 size: 12 residues. Germline CDR1 and CDR2: SGHTA and FQGNSA. The ends were cut back, 4 bases at V and 1 base at J, with 4 bases in the middle. CDR3 region: CASSSRQETQYF. The CDR3 coding sequence is TGTGCCAGCAGCTCCCGCCAAGAGACCCAGTACTTC. The full variable domain, completed using reference TRBV7-2 and TRBJ2-5, is GAGVSQSPSNKVTEKGKDVELRCDPISGHTALYWYRQSLGQGLEFLIYFQGNSAPDKSGLPSDRFSAERTGGSVSTLTIQRTQQEDSAVYLCASSSRQETQYFGPGTRLLVL.

Of note for this clone: Other DNA sequences in the same sample also yield this CDR3. The rearrangement joins TRBV3-1 (or the pseudogene TRBV3-2) to TRBJ2-7, with D uncertain. CDR3 length: 13 residues. V was clipped by 1 base and J by 2 bases, with 6 bases between them. Germline CDR1 LGHDT, CDR2 YNNKEL (reference sequence). The CDR3 nucleotides are TGTGCCAGCAGCCAAGGAGGCCCCTACGAGCAGTACTTC. Translated, it gives CASSQGGPYEQYF.

The chain carries TRBV4-1 and TRBJ2-5; 12 bases are a match to TRBD2. Looked up from germline, CDR1 is MGHRA and CDR2 is YSYEKL. V lost 5 bases and J lost 1; bases outside the gene matches: 5. There are 16 residues in the CDR3. This CDR3 reads CASSDLAGGTQETQYF. The CDR3 DNA is TGCGCCAGCAGCGACCTAGCGGGAGGGACCCAAGAGACCCAGTACTTC.

The chain combines TRBV2 with TRBJ1-3, with D hard to call. The ends were cut back, 1 base at V and 3 bases at J, with 13 bases in the middle. The CDR3 totals 16 residues. Germline CDR1 and CDR2: SNHLY and FYNNEI. In DNA, the CDR3 is TGTGCCAGCAGTGAAGGACTTCCAAGAGTTGGAAACACCATATATTTT. Encoded protein: CASSEGLPRVGNTIYF.

The chain joins TRBV28 to TRBJ1-5, with D unresolved. CDR1 is MDHEN and CDR2 is SYDVKM in the germline V gene. The CDR3 covers 15 residues. Deletions cut 3 bases from V and 3 bases from J, with 12 bases between. CDR3: CASSFQNSFNQPQHF. For the CDR3, the DNA is TGTGCCAGCAGTTTTCAGAACAGTTTCAATCAGCCCCAGCATTTT.